This TCR beta chain was identified in a study of blood T cell repertoires in COVID-19. Study-level information: The study drew acute and convalescent COVID-19 samples from the United States, Italy and Spain. Sample material is recorded as cDNA or gDNA derived from T cells, B-cell-depleted T cells, or PBMCs.

The CDR3 sequence is 15 residues long. CDR1 SNHLY and CDR2 FYNNEI come from the germline V gene. This clone came up once. At one of its ends the junction is not consistent with the germline gene, which may arise from a read error. Using immunoSEQ multiplex PCR, the repertoire was profiled, and TCRdb retains in-frame clones only, with some absent. The sample has 65,000 to 90,000 clones; roughly 89% are singletons. The sequence came from an elderly man with acute or convalescent COVID-19. V is TRBV2 and J is TRBJ1-2, with TRBD1 matching over 8 bases. The material sequenced was peripheral blood. The chain's CDR3 is CASREGTGANYGYTF. Written as DNA, the CDR3 is TGTGCCAGCAGGGAAGGGACAGGAGCTAACTATGGCTACACCTTC.